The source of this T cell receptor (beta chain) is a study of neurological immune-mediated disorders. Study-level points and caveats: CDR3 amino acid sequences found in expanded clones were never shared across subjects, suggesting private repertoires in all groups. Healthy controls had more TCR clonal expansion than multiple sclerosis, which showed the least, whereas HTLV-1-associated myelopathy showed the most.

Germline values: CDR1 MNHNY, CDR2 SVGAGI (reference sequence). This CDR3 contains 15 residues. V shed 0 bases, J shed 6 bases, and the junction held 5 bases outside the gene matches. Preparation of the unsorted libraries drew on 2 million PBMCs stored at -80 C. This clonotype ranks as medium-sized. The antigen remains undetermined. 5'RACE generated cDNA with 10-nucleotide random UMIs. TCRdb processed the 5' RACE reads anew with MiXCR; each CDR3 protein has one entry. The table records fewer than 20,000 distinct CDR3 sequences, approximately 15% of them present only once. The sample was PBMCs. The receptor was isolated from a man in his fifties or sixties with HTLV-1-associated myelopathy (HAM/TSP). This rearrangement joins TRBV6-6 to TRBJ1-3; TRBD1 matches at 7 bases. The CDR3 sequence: CASSYSNQGENTIYF. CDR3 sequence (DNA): TGTGCCAGCAGTTACTCGAACCAGGGGGAAAACACCATATATTTT.